What follows are 10 T cell receptor beta chains derived from one specimen sequenced in a study of blood T cells in healthy people across ages (dated by TCRdb to between 2014 and 2017). Libraries were constructed by 5' RACE. TCRdb lists the instrument as Illumina HiSeq 2500. A second PCR of roughly 7 to 11 cycles was performed with a sample-barcoded 5' primer and a J-beta primer mix. The public reads were quality trimmed at Q25 with fastp and then assembled into clones with MiXCR by TCRdb, keeping productive beta chains. Entries are consolidated by CDR3 protein sequence, retaining the most common genes and DNA. For this sample there are hundreds of thousands of distinct CDR3 sequences; less than 60% appear just once. The biggest ten clones account for approximately 18% of the sample. Input material: blood. The receptors here all came from a man older than 75 in good health.

A note on this clonotype: A read error may account for a junction end that differs from germline. The chain joins TRBV7-2 to TRBJ2-5; TRBD1 matches 8 bases. The CDR3 contains 15 residues. Per germline, CDR1 SGHTA and CDR2 FQGNSA. The CDR3, as DNA: TGTGTCAGCAGCTTTGACAGGGGAAGGATGGAGACCCAGTACTTC. It codes for CVSSFDRGRMETQYF.

The sample holds a few counts of this clonotype. The V and J genes are TRBV20-1 and TRBJ2-3, with unresolved D. Trimming pared 2 bases from V and 0 bases from J, leaving 12 bases between. The CDR3 length is 15 residues. Per the germline V gene, CDR1 is DFQATT and CDR2 is SNEGSKA (reference sequence). The CDR3 sequence: CSARTPTPSTDTQYF. CDR3 coding DNA: TGCAGTGCTAGAACGCCTACCCCTAGCACAGATACGCAGTATTTT.

There are a few counts of this clonotype. This chain joins TRBV24-1 and TRBJ1-5; D gene ambiguous. V was trimmed by 5 bases and J by 6 bases, leaving 7 bases between them. The CDR3 length is 12 residues. CDR1 is KGHDR, CDR2 SFDVKD, per germline. Here the CDR3 reads CATSAPSQPQHF. The CDR3 DNA reads as TGTGCCACCAGTGCTCCAAGTCAGCCCCAGCATTTT.

The chain uses TRBV20-1 and TRBJ2-7, with a tentative D call TRBD2 (6 bases). In germline, CDR1 is DFQATT, CDR2 SNEGSKA (reference sequence). V gave up 1 base and J gave up 3 bases, with 10 bases separating them. CDR3 length: 13 residues. Here the CDR3 DNA reads TGCAGTGCTAGAGCCCACGGGGGCTACGAGCAGTACTTC. This encodes CSARAHGGYEQYF.

The chain combines TRBV11-2 with TRBJ2-5; 7 bases map to TRBD2. CDR1 and CDR2 (germline): SGHAT, FQNNGV. The CDR3 totals 16 residues. The V and J ends lost 3 bases and 2 bases, in that order; junction bases with no gene match: 9. This chain's CDR3 is CASSFRLASGQETQYF. The DNA for the CDR3 is TGTGCCAGCAGCTTCCGACTAGCATCTGGGCAAGAGACCCAGTACTTC.

The gene calls are TRBV29-1 and TRBJ2-7; D not certain. V lost 2 bases, J lost 6 bases, and 8 bases lay in between. Per the germline V gene, CDR1 is SQVTM and CDR2 is ANQGSEA. CDR3 length: 11 amino acids. The CDR3 region is CSVELGPEQYF. The CDR3 DNA reads TGCAGCGTTGAACTCGGGCCCGAGCAGTACTTC.

This clonotype was recorded once. CDR3 amino acids: CASSLFGREDTQYF. The CDR3 nucleotides are TGCGCCAGCAGCTTGTTTGGGCGGGAAGATACGCAGTATTTT. The V and J genes are TRBV5-1 and TRBJ2-3, with a possible D match to TRBD2 (6 bases). The CDR3 has 14 residues. Germline V gene lookup returns CDR1 SGHRS and CDR2 YFSETQ. Trimming took off 1 base at V and 5 bases at J, with 11 bases between the two ends.

Only a few counts were recorded for this clonotype. V is TRBV12-3 or TRBV12-4 and J is TRBJ2-5; D may be TRBD1 (5 bases). There are 13 residues in the CDR3. Trimming stripped 7 bases from V and 3 bases from J, with 12 bases between. The CDR3, as DNA: TGTGCCAGCAAAGCGACAGAGAAAGAGACCCAGTACTTC. This codes for CASKATEKETQYF.

This clonotype occurred a few times. The V call is TRBV7-2, the J call TRBJ2-3; D possibly uses TRBD1 or TRBD2 (7 bases each). Germline CDR1 and CDR2: SGHTA and FQGNSA. Trimming removed 5 bases at V and 4 bases at J, with 19 bases between. This CDR3 is 16 amino acids long. The CDR3 nucleotides read TGTGCCAGCAGCCCCGACAGGGAGGGATTGTCAGATACGCAGTATTTT. Residues: CASSPDREGLSDTQYF.

The rearrangement links TRBV6-5 to TRBJ2-3; D tentatively fits TRBD1 or TRBD2 (5 bases each). V was shortened by 6 bases and J by 1 base, with 17 bases between the two germline ends. CDR1 is MNHEY and CDR2 is SVGAGI in the germline V gene. The length of the CDR3 is 16 residues. The CDR3 sequence is CASSRGVGDGTDTQYF. CDR3 in DNA: TGTGCCAGCAGCCGAGGGGTAGGGGATGGCACAGATACGCAGTATTTT.